The 13 T cell receptor beta chains presented below share a single source sample, sequenced in a study of graft-versus-host responses after intestinal transplantation. No antigen is known for these receptors. Generated by immunoSEQ multiplex PCR, the TCRdb table keeps only in-frame clones and is missing some. The profile shows tens of thousands of clones, 85% to 90% of them singletons. The sample was unstimulated CD4+ T cells sorted from spleen or lymph node cells, taken before intestinal transplant. The source is a human donor who received an intestinal transplant.

The J gene is TRBJ1-2, the V gene TRBV5-6, with 8 bases aligning to TRBD1. The CDR3 is 14 amino acids. From germline, CDR1 is SGHDT and CDR2 YYEEEE. V trimming: 2 bases; J trimming: 2 bases; junction bases outside the gene matches: 2. The DNA of the CDR3 is TGTGCCAGCAGCTTCCGGACAGGGAACTATGGCTACACCTTC. It yields the protein CASSFRTGNYGYTF.

The chain is built from TRBV29-1 and TRBJ1-1; 8 nucleotides agree with TRBD1. V dropped 6 bases and J dropped 6; count of bases not matched to a gene: 9. The CDR3 has 13 amino acids. CDR1 is SQVTM and CDR2 is ANQGSEA in the germline V gene. In nucleotides, the CDR3 is TGCAGCGTCCCTGGCAGGGGGCAGTCTGAAGCTTTCTTT. Protein sequence: CSVPGRGQSEAFF.

This chain joins TRBV5-6 and TRBJ2-3, with TRBD2 matching over 9 bases. V lost 1 base, J lost 2 bases, and 5 bases stayed unmatched. Germline CDR1 reads SGHDT; CDR2 reads YYEEEE. The CDR3 is made up of 16 amino acids. The CDR3 is CASSLLSGGLTDTQYF. CDR3 DNA sequence: TGTGCCAGCAGCTTGCTCAGCGGGGGGCTCACAGATACGCAGTATTTT.

The chain joins TRBV7-8 to TRBJ2-1; TRBD2 matches 8 bases. V shed 5 bases and J 0 bases; nucleotides not matched to a gene: 12. The CDR3 loop spans 18 amino acids. CDR1 SGHVS and CDR2 FQNEAQ come from the germline V gene. The CDR3 DNA reads TGTGCCAGCAGCCCCAGGCGGGCTAGCGGGCCCTCCTACAATGAGCAGTTCTTC. This codes for CASSPRRASGPSYNEQFF.

The chain recombines TRBV11-2 with TRBJ2-7; a weak D match, TRBD2 (5 bases). Germline V CDR1 and CDR2: SGHAT, FQNNGV. Trimming stripped 5 bases from V and 7 bases from J, with 9 bases between. The CDR3 sequence is 11 residues long. The CDR3, as DNA: TGTGCCAGCAGCCCCCGGAGGGAGCAGTACTTC. Translation gives CASSPRREQYF.

The chain links TRBV19 to TRBJ1-1, with D maybe TRBD1 (6 bases). Trimming stripped 4 bases from V and 5 bases from J, with 14 bases between. The CDR3 has 14 amino acids. Germline CDR1 and CDR2: LNHDA and SQIVND (reference sequence). CDR3 sequence (DNA): TGTGCCAGTAGTACCCGAGTGGGGGCGACTGAAGCTTTCTTT. It specifies CASSTRVGATEAFF.

This clone has only one observation. V gene TRBV19 combines with J gene TRBJ2-1; 9 bases align to TRBD1. Germline V gene sequence: CDR1 LNHDA, CDR2 SQIVND (reference sequence). CDR3 length equals 15 residues. The V gene end was trimmed by 5 bases and the J gene end by 4 bases; junction bases not matched to a gene: 6. CDR3 protein: CASSVTGGAYNEQFF. CDR3 DNA sequence: TGTGCCAGTAGTGTCACAGGGGGCGCTTACAATGAGCAGTTCTTC.

V and J are TRBV6-5 and TRBJ1-2, with 9 bases lining up with TRBD1. This CDR3 region has 13 residues. The germline V gene has CDR1 MNHEY and CDR2 SVGAGI. The J segment lost 8 bases and the V segment lost 6 bases, leaving 7 bases of the junction unmatched. The CDR3 sequence: CASSSRDRAGYTF. In nucleotides, the CDR3 is TGTGCCAGCAGCAGCCGGGACAGGGCGGGCTACACCTTC.

The rearrangement joins TRBV18 to TRBJ2-7, with D hard to call. Germline V lookup: CDR1 KGHSH, CDR2 LQKENI. Trimming took 3 bases from V and 0 from J, leaving 9 bases between them. The length of the CDR3 is 14 residues. As DNA, the CDR3 is TGTGCCAGCTCACCCTCACAGAGCTCCTACGAGCAGTACTTC. Its protein product is CASSPSQSSYEQYF. Full variable domain (remainder filled in from reference TRBV18 and TRBJ2-7): NAGVMQNPRHLVRRRGQEARLRCSPMKGHSHVYWYRQLPEEGLKFMVYLQKENIIDESGMPKERFSAEFPKEGPSILRIQQVVRGDSAAYFCASSPSQSSYEQYFGPGTRLTVT.

The CDR3 loop is CASSARLAGKQETQYF. CDR3 nucleotides: TGTGCCAGCAGTGCCCGACTAGCGGGAAAACAAGAGACCCAGTACTTC. The gene calls are TRBV6-6 and TRBJ2-5; 11 bases map to TRBD2. The CDR3 is 16 residues long. Per germline, CDR1 MNHNY and CDR2 SVGAGI (reference sequence). Germline trimming cut 5 bases from V and 2 bases from J; bases unmatched to any gene: 7.

The V gene is TRBV29-1, the J gene TRBJ2-1; 8 bases are a match to TRBD1. Germline CDR1 SQVTM, CDR2 ANQGSEA. The J segment lost 4 bases and the V segment lost 4 bases, leaving 3 bases of the junction unmatched. The CDR3 contains 13 residues. In DNA, the CDR3 is TGCAGCGTTGTGGGACAGGCATACAATGAGCAGTTCTTC. Protein sequence: CSVVGQAYNEQFF.

This chain uses TRBV5-6 with TRBJ2-7, with 7 bases identical to TRBD2. J was trimmed by 7 bases and V by 0 bases; bases with no gene match: 7. The germline V gene encodes CDR1 SGHDT and CDR2 YYEEEE. This CDR3 has 14 residues. The CDR3 region has the DNA TGTGCCAGCAGCTTGGTATCTGGGGGGGGTGAGCAGTACTTC. Its protein product is CASSLVSGGGEQYF.

The chain joins TRBV7-4 to TRBJ1-5; D perhaps matches TRBD1 (5 bases). CDR1 and CDR2 from the germline V gene are SGHVT and SQSDAQ. This CDR3 is built from 14 residues. V was clipped by 4 bases and J by 3 bases, with 10 bases between them. CDR3 residues: CASSYGQVNQPQHF. The CDR3 DNA sequence: TGTGCCAGCAGCTATGGACAAGTCAATCAGCCCCAGCATTTT. The whole variable domain, filled in from reference TRBV7-4 and TRBJ1-5, reads GAGVSQSPRYKVAKRGRDVALRCDSISGHVTLYWYRQTLGQGSEVLTYSQSDAQRDKSGRPSGRFSAERPERSVSTLKIQRTEQGDSAVYLCASSYGQVNQPQHFGDGTRLSIL.